This TCR beta chain is drawn from a study of blood T cell repertoires in COVID-19. Study overall: From the United States, Italy and Spain came samples of acute and convalescent COVID-19. Nucleic acid was either cDNA or gDNA, and it came from T cells, B-cell-depleted T cells, or PBMCs.

CDR1 LNHDA and CDR2 SQIVND come from the germline V gene (reference sequence). V shed 3 bases and J 5 bases; nucleotides not matched to a gene: 7. CDR3 size: 15 residues. Here immunoSEQ multiplex PCR was the method, and the copy in TCRdb shows in-frame clones only, minus some. The data show more than 250,000 clones, with about nine tenths seen just once and 1% held by the top ten. Sequencing was performed on peripheral blood. The sequence derives from a man aged 50 or older with active or convalescent COVID-19. This chain joins TRBV19 and TRBJ2-3; 8 bases match TRBD2. The CDR3 loop is CASSISGTRQDTQYF. DNA of the CDR3: TGTGCCAGTAGTATTTCGGGGACTAGACAAGATACGCAGTATTTT. Combining the CDR3 with reference TRBV19 and TRBJ2-3 gives the whole variable domain DGGITQSPKYLFRKEGQNVTLSCEQNLNHDAMYWYRQDPGQGLRLIYYSQIVNDFQKGDIAEGYSVSREKKESFPLTVTSAQKNPTAFYLCASSISGTRQDTQYFGPGTRLTVL.